This T cell receptor (beta chain) was found in a study of neurological immune-mediated disorders. This clonotype was seen ten or more times. TCRdb independently ran MiXCR on the 5' RACE reads; one entry per CDR3 protein. Altogether over 25,000 distinct CDR3 sequences are present, around 12% being singletons, with the ten largest covering about 7.2%. The CDR3 runs to 14 residues. Trimming took off 6 bases at V and 5 bases at J, with 16 bases between the two ends. Germline CDR1 SGHDT, CDR2 YYEEEE. The chain uses TRBV5-6 and TRBJ2-3; tentative D call: TRBD1 (6 bases). Sequencing input: PBMCs. This receptor was obtained from a man aged 60 to 69 in good health. The CDR3 coding sequence is TGTGCCAGCACCATAGCAGGGGTGCGAGATACGCAGTATTTT. Protein: CASTIAGVRDTQYF.